The sequence of this T cell receptor beta chain was determined in a study of graft-versus-host responses after intestinal transplantation. Study context: Each transplant was multivisceral, liver-intestinal, or isolated intestinal. General study points: Researchers found GvH clones in recipient marrow, and some showed up first in ileum or blood.

This CDR3 is built from 15 residues. V was clipped by 0 bases and J by 3 bases; unmatched bases: 5. Germline CDR1 reads SQVTM; CDR2 reads ANQGSEA. The assay was immunoSEQ multiplex PCR, and TCRdb's table has in-frame clones only and misses some. The sample lists fewer than 120,000 clones; around 93% were seen once. In its sample, this clone was seen once. Its specificity is not known. This TCR was recovered from a human donor who received an intestinal transplant. The rearrangement links TRBV29-1 to TRBJ2-3, with 8 positions matching TRBD1. The source was unstimulated CD8+ T cells sorted from spleen or lymph node cells, collected before intestinal transplant. CDR3 bases: TGCAGCGTTGAAGAGCCAGGGGGCGGAACAGATACGCAGTATTTT. This encodes CSVEEPGGGTDTQYF.